This entry describes one T cell receptor (beta chain). The length of the CDR3 is 15 residues. The V end lost 1 base, the J end lost 3 bases, and 13 bases lay between the germline ends. In the source study's methods: Reference gene primer amplification in the assay estimated nucleated cell counts. Assay used: immunoSEQ multiplex PCR; TCRdb lists only in-frame clones, some missing. V and J calls and clone size come straight from that table; D and trimming were deduced from the DNA. The sample has more than 85,000 clones, approximately 91% seen once. The sample belongs to a study of blood T cell repertoires in COVID-19. In the study overall: Samples of COVID-19 (acute and convalescent) were obtained from the United States, Italy and Spain. T cells, B-cell-depleted T cells, or PBMCs supplied cDNA or gDNA.

The V call is TRBV23-1, the J call TRBJ2-7, with a tentative D call TRBD2 (6 bases). Being an ORF, TRBV23-1 has a function that is uncertain. Input material: peripheral blood. The TCR sequence derives from a man in his fifties or sixties with acute or convalescent COVID-19. CDR3 nucleotides: TGCGCCAGCAGTCAATTTGGGGGGACCCACTACGAGCAGTACTTC. This codes for CASSQFGGTHYEQYF.